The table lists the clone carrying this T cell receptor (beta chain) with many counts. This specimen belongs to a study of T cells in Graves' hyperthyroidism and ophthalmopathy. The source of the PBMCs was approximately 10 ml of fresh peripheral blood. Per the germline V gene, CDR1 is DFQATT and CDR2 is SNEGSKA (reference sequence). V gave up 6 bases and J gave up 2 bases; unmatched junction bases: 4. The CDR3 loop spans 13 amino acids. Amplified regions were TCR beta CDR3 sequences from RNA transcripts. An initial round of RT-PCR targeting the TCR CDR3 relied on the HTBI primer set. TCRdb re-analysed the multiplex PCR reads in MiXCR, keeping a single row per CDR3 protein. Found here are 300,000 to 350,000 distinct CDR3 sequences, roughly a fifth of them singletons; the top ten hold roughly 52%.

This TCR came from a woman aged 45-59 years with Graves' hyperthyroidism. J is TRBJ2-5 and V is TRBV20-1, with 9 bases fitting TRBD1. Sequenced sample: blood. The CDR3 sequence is CSAEGQGQETQYF. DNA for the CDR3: TGCAGTGCCGAGGGACAGGGTCAAGAGACCCAGTACTTC.